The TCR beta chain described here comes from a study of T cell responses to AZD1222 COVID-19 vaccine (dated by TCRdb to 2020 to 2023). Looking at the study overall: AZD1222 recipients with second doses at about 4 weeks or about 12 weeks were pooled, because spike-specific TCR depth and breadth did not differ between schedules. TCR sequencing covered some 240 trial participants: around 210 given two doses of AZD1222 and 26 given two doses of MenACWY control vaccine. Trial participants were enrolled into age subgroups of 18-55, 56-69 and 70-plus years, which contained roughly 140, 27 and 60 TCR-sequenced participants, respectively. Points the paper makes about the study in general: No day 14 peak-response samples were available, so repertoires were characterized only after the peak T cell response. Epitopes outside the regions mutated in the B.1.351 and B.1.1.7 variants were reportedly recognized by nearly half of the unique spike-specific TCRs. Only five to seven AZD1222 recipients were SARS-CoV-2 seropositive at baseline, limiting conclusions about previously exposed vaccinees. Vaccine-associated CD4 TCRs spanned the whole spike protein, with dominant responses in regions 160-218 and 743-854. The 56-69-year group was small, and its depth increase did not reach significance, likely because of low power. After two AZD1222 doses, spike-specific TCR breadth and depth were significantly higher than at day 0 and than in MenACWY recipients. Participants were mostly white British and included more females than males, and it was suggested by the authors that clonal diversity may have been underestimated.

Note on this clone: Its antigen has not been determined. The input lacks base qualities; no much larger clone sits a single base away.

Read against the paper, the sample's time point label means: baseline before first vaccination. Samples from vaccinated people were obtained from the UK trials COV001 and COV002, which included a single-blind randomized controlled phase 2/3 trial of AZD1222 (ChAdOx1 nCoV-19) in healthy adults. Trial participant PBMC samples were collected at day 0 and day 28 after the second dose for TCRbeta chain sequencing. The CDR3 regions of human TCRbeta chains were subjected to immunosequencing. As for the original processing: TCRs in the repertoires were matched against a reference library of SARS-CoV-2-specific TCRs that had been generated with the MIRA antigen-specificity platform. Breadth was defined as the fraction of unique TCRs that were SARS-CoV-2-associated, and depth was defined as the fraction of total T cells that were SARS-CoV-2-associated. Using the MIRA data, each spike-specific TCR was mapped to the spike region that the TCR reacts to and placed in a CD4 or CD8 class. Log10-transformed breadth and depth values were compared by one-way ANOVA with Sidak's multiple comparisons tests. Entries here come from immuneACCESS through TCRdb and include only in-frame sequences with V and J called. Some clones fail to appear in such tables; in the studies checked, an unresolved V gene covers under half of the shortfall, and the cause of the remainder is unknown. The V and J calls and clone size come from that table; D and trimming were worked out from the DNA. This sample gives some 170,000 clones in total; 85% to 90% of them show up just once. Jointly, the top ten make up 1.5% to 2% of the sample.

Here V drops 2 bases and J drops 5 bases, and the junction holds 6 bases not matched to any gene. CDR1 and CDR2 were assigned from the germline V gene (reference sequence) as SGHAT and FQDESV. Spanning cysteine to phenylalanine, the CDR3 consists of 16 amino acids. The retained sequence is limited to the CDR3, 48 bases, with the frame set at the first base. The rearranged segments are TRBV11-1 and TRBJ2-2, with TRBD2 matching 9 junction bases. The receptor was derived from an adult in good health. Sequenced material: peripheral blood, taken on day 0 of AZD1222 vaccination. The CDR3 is CASSLSPSGITGELFF. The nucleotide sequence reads TGTGCCAGCAGCTTAAGCCCTAGCGGGATAACCGGGGAGCTGTTTTTT. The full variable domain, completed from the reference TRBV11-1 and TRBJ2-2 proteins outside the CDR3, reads EAEVAQSPRYKITEKSQAVAFWCDPISGHATLYWYRQILGQGPELLVQFQDESVVDDSQLPKDRFSAERLKGVDSTLKIQPAELGDSAMYLCASSLSPSGITGELFFGEGSRLTVL.